These T cell receptor beta chains were read from a single sample in a study of blood T cell repertoires in COVID-19. Sequencing used immunoSEQ multiplex PCR; TCRdb keeps in-frame clones, though not all of them. The sample lists about 250,000 clones, roughly 89% occurring once. Sequencing used peripheral blood. These receptors originate from a woman between 35 and 50 years old who had recovered from COVID-19. CDR3s include the opening cysteine and the closing phenylalanine or tryptophan. D genes are given only for firm matches. Some rows mark clone size as missing; the rest say once, few, many or name a class of expanded clone.

DNA: TGCGCCAGCCGGGGACAGGACACCGGGGAGCTGTTTTTT
CDR3: CASRGQDTGELFF
V: TRBV5-1
J: TRBJ2-2
size: once
D: TRBD1

DNA: TGCGCCAGCAGCCAAGCACAGGGAGACACCGGGGAGCTGTTTTTT
CDR3: CASSQAQGDTGELFF
V: TRBV4-3
J: TRBJ2-2
size: .
D: .

DNA: TGTGCCACCAGTGATCCCGGGACAGGGGGCTATGGCTACACCTTC
CDR3: CATSDPGTGGYGYTF
V: TRBV24-1
J: TRBJ1-2
size: .
D: TRBD1

DNA: TGTGCCAGTTCCTATCCACTTGGACAGAGAGGAGGCAATCAGCCCCAGCATTTT
CDR3: CASSYPLGQRGGNQPQHF
V: TRBV19
J: TRBJ1-5
size: once
D: .

DNA: TGTGCCAGCAGCTTTGCACTAGGTAACAATGAGCAGTTCTTC
CDR3: CASSFALGNNEQFF
V: TRBV7-2
J: TRBJ2-1
size: .
D: .

DNA: TGTGCCAGCTCACCCTACACGGGGGTCTCTGGAAACACCATATATTTT
CDR3: CASSPYTGVSGNTIYF
V: TRBV18
J: TRBJ1-3
size: .
D: .

DNA: TGTGCCAGCAGTTCAAATATCCAGCGGGCCGCTCGGGATGAGCAGTTCTTC
CDR3: CASSSNIQRAARDEQFF
V: TRBV28
J: TRBJ2-1
size: .
D: .

DNA: TGTGCCAGCAGCCCCACCGGGACAGATACGCAGTATTTT
CDR3: CASSPTGTDTQYF
V: TRBV9
J: TRBJ2-3
size: .
D: .

DNA: TGTGCCAGCAGCTCGGGAGGAAACACCATATATTTT
CDR3: CASSSGGNTIYF
V: TRBV5-5
J: TRBJ1-3
size: once
D: .

DNA: TGTGCCAGCAGCTTAGATCTGACCCCCCGGGGGACCCAGTACTTC
CDR3: CASSLDLTPRGTQYF
V: TRBV11-2
J: TRBJ2-5
size: .
D: .

DNA: TGTGCCAGCAGCCAAGATCTACAGGGTGAAGCTTTCTTT
CDR3: CASSQDLQGEAFF
V: TRBV14
J: TRBJ1-1
size: .
D: .

DNA: TGTGCCAGCGGAGTGACAGGGGAAAGAGGCTACACCTTC
CDR3: CASGVTGERGYTF
V: TRBV27
J: TRBJ1-2
size: .
D: TRBD1

DNA: TGTGCCAGCAGTGGCATAGCGGGGGGTGCCTACAATGAGCAGTTCTTC
CDR3: CASSGIAGGAYNEQFF
V: TRBV2
J: TRBJ2-1
size: .
D: TRBD2

DNA: TGTGCCAGCAGTTACCCAAAAGCGGGAGGGCAGACAGATACGCAGTATTTT
CDR3: CASSYPKAGGQTDTQYF
V: TRBV6-2/TRBV6-3
J: TRBJ2-3
size: .
D: TRBD2

DNA: TGTGCCAGCAGCTTAGAGGTGGGAGGAGGGGCAGATACGCAGTATTTT
CDR3: CASSLEVGGGADTQYF
V: TRBV7-2
J: TRBJ2-3
size: .
D: .

DNA: TGCGCCAGCAGTAGGGACAGGCTCGGGGAGCTGTTTTTT
CDR3: CASSRDRLGELFF
V: TRBV10-1
J: TRBJ2-2
size: .
D: TRBD1

DNA: TGTGCCAGTAGTATAGATTTAGAGAGAGGCTACACCTTC
CDR3: CASSIDLERGYTF
V: TRBV19
J: TRBJ1-2
size: .
D: .

DNA: TGTGCCAGCAGCTCTGCGGGAGGACTGGAGACCCAGTACTTC
CDR3: CASSSAGGLETQYF
V: TRBV7-2
J: TRBJ2-5
size: .
D: TRBD2